The present T cell receptor (beta chain) was sequenced within a study of T cell changes during pregnancy in multiple sclerosis. V lost 5 bases and J 8 bases, leaving 12 bases between the germline ends. Looked up from germline, CDR1 is SGHTA and CDR2 is FQGNSA. The CDR3 contains 12 residues. Generated by immunoSEQ multiplex PCR, the TCRdb table keeps only in-frame clones and is missing some. The sample shows about 41,000 clones, 89% of them seen only once. The TCR comes from a female donor with multiple sclerosis, enrolled in a pregnancy study. The sequenced sample was CD4+ T cells from peripheral blood mononuclear cells, obtained in the first trimester of pregnancy. The V gene is TRBV7-2, the J gene TRBJ1-2, with D perhaps matching TRBD1 (6 bases). CDR3 sequence: CASSVTGFGYTF. The CDR3 bases are TGTGCCAGCAGCGTTACAGGGTTCGGCTACACCTTC.